A selection of T cell receptor beta chains follows, all from one sample in a study of blood T cell repertoires in COVID-19. The assay was immunoSEQ multiplex PCR, and TCRdb's table has in-frame clones only and misses some. The sample records 35,000 or so clones, about 85% being singletons. Source material: peripheral blood. The receptors here all came from a man older than 75 with active or convalescent COVID-19. The CDR3 runs from the conserved cysteine through the conserved F or W. D genes are given only for firm matches. Rows may omit the clone size; those that give it use once, few, many or a size class.

CDR3nt | CDR3aa | j_gene | v_gene | d_gene | abundance
TGTGCCAGTAGCCGAGCTCCGGGACAGGAGAACTATGGCTACACCTTC | CASSRAPGQENYGYTF | TRBJ1-2 | TRBV19 | TRBD1 | NA
TGTGCCAGCAGCGACCTAGCGGGAGGGGTTAATGAGCAGTTCTTC | CASSDLAGGVNEQFF | TRBJ2-1 | TRBV9 | TRBD2 | NA
TGTGCCAGCAGCACCAATCGGGAAAAACTGTTTTTT | CASSTNREKLFF | TRBJ1-4 | TRBV12-3/TRBV12-4 | NA | once
TGTGCCAGCAGTGACCCCCCCGGGAAACCGAACACCGGGGAGCTGTTTTTT | CASSDPPGKPNTGELFF | TRBJ2-2 | TRBV6-1 | NA | NA
TGCGCCAGCAGCTTCCTAGCGGGGTTCACAGATACGCAGTATTTT | CASSFLAGFTDTQYF | TRBJ2-3 | TRBV4-1 | TRBD2 | NA
TGCGCCAGCAGCCTGAGACAGGGCTATGGCTACACCTTC | CASSLRQGYGYTF | TRBJ1-2 | TRBV4-1 | TRBD1 | NA
TGTGCCAGCAGCCAAGATATTAAGTGGGGAGCTTACGAGCAGTACTTC | CASSQDIKWGAYEQYF | TRBJ2-7 | TRBV3-1/TRBV3-2 | NA | NA
TGCGCCAGCAGCTTCCCTCAGGGCGCCGGGGAGCTGTTTTTT | CASSFPQGAGELFF | TRBJ2-2 | TRBV5-1 | NA | NA
TGTGCCAGTAGTATGGTGAACAGGGTAGCTGAAGCTTTCTTT | CASSMVNRVAEAFF | TRBJ1-1 | TRBV19 | NA | NA
TGTGCCAGCAGTGGACGACCTGGGGCCGGCTACGAGCAGTACTTC | CASSGRPGAGYEQYF | TRBJ2-7 | TRBV6-4 | NA | few
TGTGCCAGCAGTTTATACGGGGGAGGTATGAACACTGAAGCTTTCTTT | CASSLYGGGMNTEAFF | TRBJ1-1 | TRBV27 | NA | NA
TGTGCCATCAGTACCGGACATATGAACACTGAAGCTTTCTTT | CAISTGHMNTEAFF | TRBJ1-1 | TRBV10-3 | NA | NA
TGTGCCAGCGTCATACCTGGGGGGAGCGCTGAAGCTTTCTTT | CASVIPGGSAEAFF | TRBJ1-1 | TRBV28 | NA | NA
TGTGCCAGCAGGCCCCAGGGGACATTAAACCCTCGGGACTATGGCTACACCTTC | CASRPQGTLNPRDYGYTF | TRBJ1-2 | TRBV2 | NA | medium-sized
TGCAGCGTTGAATTAGCGGGGGGCGGTGAGACCCAGTACTTC | CSVELAGGGETQYF | TRBJ2-5 | TRBV29-1 | TRBD2 | NA
TGCGCCAGCAGCTTCAGACTAGCGGGGGGTTCCGGGGAGCTGTTTTTT | CASSFRLAGGSGELFF | TRBJ2-2 | TRBV5-1 | TRBD2 | NA
TGCGCCAGCAGCCCTGGGACAGGGTATAGGGAGCTGTTTTTT | CASSPGTGYRELFF | TRBJ2-2 | TRBV5-1 | TRBD1 | NA
TGCGCCAGCAGCTTGGTACCAGGGGAGACAACAGATACGCAGTATTTT | CASSLVPGETTDTQYF | TRBJ2-3 | TRBV5-1 | NA | NA
TGTGCCAGCAGCCCCCTTGAGTCAGAGCAGTTCTTC | CASSPLESEQFF | TRBJ2-1 | TRBV11-3 | NA | many
TGCAGTGTTCCGACAGGGCCATGGCAGTTCTTC | CSVPTGPWQFF | TRBJ2-1 | TRBV20-1 | TRBD1 | NA